This TCR beta chain stems from a study of spatial heterogeneity in lung cancer. About the research overall: Alpha-chain detections were consistently fewer than beta-chain detections among the sequences.

Time point here: sample taken at primary tumor resection. Whole RNA, which was extracted from tumor, nontumor lung tissue or frozen PBMC, was sequenced without any cell sorting. This CDR3 spans 12 amino acids. Looked up from germline, CDR1 is DFQATT and CDR2 is SNEGSKA (reference sequence). Via MiXCR, TCRdb re-called the 5' RACE reads, giving one row per CDR3 protein. The sample carries about 85,000 distinct CDR3 sequences, about 20% recorded once. Source: PBMCs, taken at surgery. This TCR was recovered from a male donor with early-stage non-small cell lung cancer. This chain joins TRBV20-1 and TRBJ2-3, with D maybe TRBD2 (6 bases). For the CDR3, the DNA is TGCGCCTGCCCGGGGGGCACAGATACGCAGTATTTT. It translates to CACPGGTDTQYF.